This T cell receptor beta chain was obtained from a study of vaccination and CD4 T cells after COVID-19. Study context: Cells were stimulated with overlapping spike peptides from SARS-CoV-2, HCoV-NL63, HCoV-OC43 and HCoV-229E.

Oncomine TCR Beta short-read sequencing was applied to DNA from cultured CD4+ T cells. TCRdb itself ran the PCR reads through MiXCR, one entry per CDR3 protein. Counted here are under 20,000 distinct CDR3 sequences, roughly 46% occurring once; the ten biggest clones make up about 2.9%. General study results and limits: Among convalescent patients, a median 86.3% of reactive clones emerged only after vaccination.

The CDR3 is made up of 16 amino acids. The V gene's germline CDR1 is MNHNS and CDR2 SASEGT. V was pared by 5 bases and J by 1 base, with 18 bases between. As regards this clonotype: Its antigen is as yet unknown.

Treatment specified: 10-day PBMC culture with coronavirus spike peptide pools or control peptides (ViraFEST assay). Cultures got half-medium changes with IL-2 on days 3 and 7. The chain carries TRBV6-1 and TRBJ2-7, with D uncertain. The clonotype was recovered from a human donor who had recovered from COVID-19. The material was CD4+ T cells from blood, cultured in vitro, obtained after SARS-CoV-2 vaccination. The CDR3 sequence is CASSNPGQASSYEQYF. The CDR3 DNA reads TGTGCCAGCAGTAACCCGGGCCAGGCAAGTTCCTACGAGCAGTACTTC.